This T cell receptor beta chain was sequenced for a study of tumor-infiltrating lymphocytes in localized non-small cell lung cancer. Per germline, CDR1 SGHRS and CDR2 YFSETQ. The ends were cut back, 3 bases at V and 3 bases at J, with 20 bases in the middle. The CDR3 extends over 17 amino acids. Study-wide results and limits: IM1 and IM2 tumors showed no difference in T-cell fraction.

The method was immunoSEQ multiplex PCR; TCRdb's version includes in-frame clones alone and lacks a portion of them. The repertoire includes approximately 10,000 clones, 60% to 80% of them detected once, and 4.5% to 7% sits in the top ten. Turning to this clone: What it binds is not known.

This clonotype was obtained from a human donor with non-small cell lung cancer. Sequenced sample: uninvolved lung tissue not adjacent to the tumor. This chain uses TRBV5-1 with TRBJ2-3; D is possibly TRBD1 (5 bases). In nucleotides, the CDR3 is TGCGCCAGCAGCTCGGGCCCCCAGGGATCTTCTACAGATACGCAGTATTTT. It is translated as CASSSGPQGSSTDTQYF.